These 10 T cell receptor beta chains were all obtained from the same sample, sequenced in a study of T cell clonality in common variable immunodeficiency. These receptors lack a known antigen. General study results and limits: Fewer deletions and N-nucleotide insertions were reportedly seen in common variable immunodeficiency TCR beta sequences.

Data came from immunoSEQ multiplex PCR; TCRdb stores just in-frame clones and leaves some out. Altogether over 30,000 clones were found in the sample, and no singletons occur. Sequencing used peripheral blood mononuclear cells. Every receptor here comes from a human donor with common variable immunodeficiency.

This clone was counted a few times. The CDR3 end is not reached by the read, which stops 3 residues before it; the germline J gene fills it in. The rearrangement joins TRBV2 to TRBJ2-5; 7 bases map to TRBD2. Trimming at V came to 4 bases and at J to 1 base, leaving 0 bases not matched to a gene. Germline V CDR1 and CDR2: SNHLY, FYNNEI. The CDR3 is made up of 13 amino acids. The sequenced CDR3 bases are TGTGCCAGCAGTGCTAGCGGCCAAGAGACC. Translated, it gives CASSASGQET. Given in full, the CDR3 is CASSASGQETQYF.

The table lists this clone with a few counts. The observed sequence ends 3 residues before the CDR3 terminus, with the missing tail filled in from the germline J gene. This rearrangement joins TRBV7-8 to TRBJ2-5; no clear D gene. Per germline, CDR1 SGHVS and CDR2 FQNEAQ. The CDR3 totals 13 residues. Trimming pared 1 base from V and 1 base from J, leaving 4 bases between. The CDR3 protein is CASSLGLQETQYF. The CDR3 DNA, read in part, is TGTGCCAGCAGCTTAGGTCTCCAAGAGACC.

This clone occurred many times. CDR3 DNA (partial): TGTGCCAGCAGCTTAGGGGGGACTAGTGGAGAGACC. It is translated as CASSLGGTSGET. The entire CDR3 protein reads CASSLGGTSGETQYF. J is TRBJ2-5 and V is TRBV11-3; 8 bases match TRBD2. From the germline J gene comes the end of the CDR3, since the read stops 3 residues before it. The CDR3 loop spans 15 amino acids. CDR1 is SGHNT, CDR2 YENEEA, per germline. V shed 1 base and J 4 bases; nucleotides not matched to a gene: 5.

Comments on this clone: The CDR3 goes on 3 residues after the read ends, and that part is filled in from the germline J gene. The rearrangement links TRBV7-3 to TRBJ2-1; 7 bases map to TRBD1. The V and J ends lost 5 bases and 4 bases, in that order; junction bases with no gene match: 11. CDR3 length: 16 residues. CDR1 SGHTA and CDR2 FQGTGA come from the germline V gene. The CDR3 region is CASSPLQGVNYNEQFF. Partial CDR3 DNA: TGTGCCAGCAGCCCACTTCAGGGGGTGAATTACAATGAG.

This clone was detected a few times. With the read ending 3 residues before the CDR3 end, the germline J gene is used to fill in that end. The V and J genes are TRBV6-2 or TRBV6-3 and TRBJ2-5, with 9 bases that match TRBD2. The CDR3 is 16 residues long. In germline, CDR1 is MNHEY, CDR2 SVGEGT. V was pared by 4 bases and J by 5 bases, with 11 bases of the junction left unmatched. The CDR3 bases that were read are TGTGCCAGCAGTTTCCCCCTAGCGGGGATGAGGGAGACC. Amino acids: CASSFPLAGMRET. The full CDR3 reads CASSFPLAGMRETQYF.

This clone was seen more than once but under ten times. The sequence runs out 3 residues before the end of the CDR3; the remainder is reconstructed from the germline J gene. V gene TRBV7-2 combines with J gene TRBJ2-3; 8 bases are shared with TRBD2. V was clipped by 5 bases and J by 1 base; unmatched bases: 5. This CDR3 is built from 15 residues. The germline V gene encodes CDR1 SGHTA and CDR2 FQGNSA. The CDR3 DNA, read in part, is TGTGCCAGCAGCCTCGGGACTAGGGGCACAGATACG. Translated, it gives CASSLGTRGTDT. The whole CDR3 sequence reads CASSLGTRGTDTQYF.

This clone has a count of ten or more. The read terminates 3 residues ahead of where the CDR3 ends, so the germline J gene completes it. This chain connects TRBV5-1 to TRBJ2-5; 15 nucleotides agree with TRBD2. The germline V gene has CDR1 SGHRS and CDR2 YFSETQ. Losses at the gene ends were 4 bases for V and 5 bases for J; bases not matched to a gene: 9. This CDR3 is built from 17 residues. CDR3 protein: CASSATGTSGRLETQYF. The sequenced CDR3 bases are TGCGCCAGCAGCGCGACCGGGACTAGCGGGAGGTTGGAGACC. Drawing the rest from reference TRBV5-1 and TRBJ2-5, the complete variable domain is KAGVTQTPRYLIKTRGQQVTLSCSPISGHRSVSWYQQTPGQGLQFLFEYFSETQRNKGNFPGRFSGRQFSNSRSEMNVSTLELGDSALYLCASSATGTSGRLETQYFGPGTRLLVL.

This clone was observed at least ten times. The observed sequence ends 3 residues before the CDR3 terminus, with the missing tail filled in from the germline J gene. V is TRBV18 and J is TRBJ2-1; D may be TRBD1 (6 bases). Per the germline V gene, CDR1 is KGHSH and CDR2 is LQKENI. The CDR3 spans 17 residues. Trimming removed 4 bases from V and 1 base from J, with 17 bases in between. Here the CDR3 reads CASSLYSIQGSYNEQFF. CDR3 DNA, as far as it was read: TGTGCCAGCTCACTCTACTCCATACAGGGATCCTACAATGAG.

This clone was observed a handful of times. A read error is the likely source, as a far larger clone sits one nucleotide away. The read is 3 residues too short to cover the CDR3 end, so that end is filled in from the germline J gene. The rearrangement joins TRBV30 to TRBJ1-2; 7 bases fit TRBD1. CDR3 size: 16 residues. Germline V gene data show CDR1 as GTSNPN and CDR2 as SVGIG (reference sequence). The sequenced CDR3 bases are TGTGCCTGGAGTGGACCCACCCTTGACAGGGCGCGAGGC. Translating gives CAWSGPTLDRARG. The entire CDR3 sequence reads CAWSGPTLDRARGYTF.

This clone has a handful of counts. Coverage ceases 3 residues before the CDR3 finishes, and the germline J gene fills in the end. The chain couples TRBV19 to TRBJ1-5; D might be TRBD1 (5 bases). The germline V and J ends were trimmed by 1 base and 0 bases, with 10 bases remaining between them. Germline CDR1 is LNHDA and CDR2 is SQIVND (reference sequence). This CDR3 is 16 amino acids long. CDR3: CASSIADDSSNQPQHF. The CDR3 bases that were read are TGTGCCAGTAGTATAGCAGACGACAGTAGCAATCAGCCC.